The rows below give T cell receptor beta chains drawn from one sample of a study of PD-1 blockade in classical Hodgkin lymphoma. Sequencing used immunoSEQ multiplex PCR; TCRdb keeps in-frame clones, though not all of them. The data hold more than 15,000 clones, with 83% observed a single time. Here the sequenced sample was peripheral blood mononuclear cells (PBMCs), taken before the fourth cycle of nivolumab. These receptors all come from a human donor with classical Hodgkin lymphoma. CDR3s include the opening cysteine and the closing phenylalanine or tryptophan. The D gene is left open where the match is weak.

D: .; V: TRBV6-6; J: TRBJ1-3; DNA: TGTGCCAGCAGCCAGAGAGGGGTTAGTTCTGGAAACACCATATATTTT; CDR3: CASSQRGVSSGNTIYF
D: TRBD1; V: TRBV10-1; J: TRBJ2-7; DNA: TGCGCCAGCAGTGAGCCCTTCCGGGACAGAGCCTACGAGCAGTACTTC; CDR3: CASSEPFRDRAYEQYF
D: .; V: TRBV5-1; J: TRBJ2-7; DNA: TGCGCCAGCAGCTTGGACAGGAAATACGAGCAGTACTTC; CDR3: CASSLDRKYEQYF
D: .; V: TRBV7-9; J: TRBJ1-1; DNA: TGTGCCAGCAGCTTAGGGGGGCTAGAGGGGACTGAAGCTTTCTTT; CDR3: CASSLGGLEGTEAFF
D: .; V: TRBV2; J: TRBJ1-2; DNA: TGTGCCAGCAGTGGGGAGAATGGCTACACCTTC; CDR3: CASSGENGYTF
D: .; V: TRBV6-5; J: TRBJ2-2; DNA: TGTGCCAGCTCCTCCGGGGCGAACACCGGGGAGCTGTTTTTT; CDR3: CASSSGANTGELFF
D: TRBD1; V: TRBV6-6; J: TRBJ1-6; DNA: TGTGCCAGCAGCCACGGACAGGATAATTCACCCCTCCACTTT; CDR3: CASSHGQDNSPLHF
D: TRBD1; V: TRBV7-9; J: TRBJ1-1; DNA: TGTGCCAGCAGCTTTGCCCGGGACAGAAACACTGAAGCTTTCTTT; CDR3: CASSFARDRNTEAFF
D: .; V: TRBV14; J: TRBJ1-6; DNA: TGTGCCAGCAGCAAACCGGGACATATCTTGGTGGGCTCGAATTCACCCCTCCACTTT; CDR3: CASSKPGHILVGSNSPLHF
D: .; V: TRBV6-5; J: TRBJ2-1; DNA: TGTGCCAGCAGTTACGCCGGGGCTAGCATCAATGAGCAGTTCTTC; CDR3: CASSYAGASINEQFF
D: .; V: TRBV6-6; J: TRBJ1-6; DNA: TGTGCCAGCACCCTCAGGGGTTCCTATAATTCACCCCTCCACTTT; CDR3: CASTLRGSYNSPLHF
D: .; V: TRBV6-1; J: TRBJ1-5; DNA: TGTGCCAGCAGTGAAGCGCTAGGCACGCCTCAGCCCCAGCATTTT; CDR3: CASSEALGTPQPQHF
D: TRBD1; V: TRBV27; J: TRBJ1-2; DNA: TGTGCCAGCAGTCCCCAATGGACAGGGGCTGGCTACACCTTC; CDR3: CASSPQWTGAGYTF
D: .; V: TRBV7-6; J: TRBJ1-3; DNA: TGTGCCAGCAGCTCAAGACGAGAAACAGGGACAAGAAACACCATATATTTT; CDR3: CASSSRRETGTRNTIYF
D: .; V: TRBV13; J: TRBJ2-5; DNA: TGTGCCAGCAGCTTATCAGAGACCCAGTACTTC; CDR3: CASSLSETQYF
D: .; V: TRBV14; J: TRBJ2-1; DNA: TGTGCCAGCAGCCAAGAAGATTACAATGAGCAGTTCTTC; CDR3: CASSQEDYNEQFF
D: .; V: TRBV2; J: TRBJ1-3; DNA: TGTGCCAGCCGGAGTGGAGACTCTGGAAACACCATATATTTT; CDR3: CASRSGDSGNTIYF
D: TRBD1; V: TRBV2; J: TRBJ2-1; DNA: TGTGCCAACCACCGGGACAGGGGCTACAATGAGCAGTTCTTC; CDR3: CANHRDRGYNEQFF